What follows is one T cell receptor beta chain and its context. Germline values: CDR1 LNHDA, CDR2 SQIVND (reference sequence). The CDR3 contains 12 residues. V shed 6 bases and J shed 3 bases, with 8 bases lying between them. This entry is derived from a study of T cell responses to AZD1222 COVID-19 vaccine. The data were produced by immunoSEQ multiplex PCR, yet TCRdb's version contains in-frame clones alone and is incomplete. The repertoire holds some 170,000 clones, with around 94% as singletons. This clonotype was sampled from an adult in good health. The sequenced sample was peripheral blood, obtained on day 0 of AZD1222 vaccination. The rearrangement joins TRBV19 to TRBJ1-2; TRBD1 might be the D (6 bases). CDR3 nucleotides: TGTGCCAGTAGGGCAGGGGACTATGGCTACACCTTC. Its translation: CASRAGDYGYTF.